These 2 T cell receptor beta chains originate from one sample sequenced in a study of blood T cells in healthy people across ages. Primed by a sample-barcoded 5' primer and a J-beta primer mix, a second PCR proceeded for 7 to 11 cycles. TCRdb analysed the 5' RACE reads with MiXCR anew, one entry per CDR3 protein. The table includes around 320,000 distinct CDR3 sequences, roughly a quarter detected once. The sample was blood. These receptors all stem from a woman aged 70-85 years in good health.

V and J are TRBV29-1 and TRBJ2-3; 10 nucleotides match TRBD2. The CDR3 runs 15 residues. Germline CDR1 reads SQVTM; CDR2 reads ANQGSEA. Trimming removed 3 bases from V and 5 bases from J; junction bases left unmatched: 8. The CDR3 here is CSVEASGSSGDTQYF. The CDR3 region has the DNA TGCAGCGTTGAGGCTAGCGGGAGCTCGGGAGATACGCAGTATTTT.

This sequence joins TRBV7-2 and TRBJ2-5, with D possibly called TRBD1 or TRBD2 (10 bases each). The tail of the sequence fits TRBJ2-1 better, so the J call may be wrong. The CDR3 loop spans 16 amino acids. Germline CDR1 and CDR2: SGHTA and FQGNSA. CDR3: CASGQGVLAGVDEQFF. CDR3 DNA: TGTGCCAGCGGACAGGGGGTTCTAGCGGGAGTGGATGAGCAGTTCTTC.